The clone carrying this TCR beta chain was counted between two and nine times. TCRdb re-called the 5' RACE reads through MiXCR, storing one row per CDR3 protein. The sample yields 550,000 to 650,000 distinct CDR3 sequences, roughly 17% seen once. The V gene lost 3 bases and the J gene lost 8 bases, with 16 bases spanning the gap. The germline gives CDR1 LGHDT, CDR2 YNNKEL (reference sequence). The CDR3 loop spans 14 amino acids. This sample is drawn from a study of T-cell memory formation after mild COVID-19. Sequenced input: PBMCs or a T cell subset sorted from them (not recorded which). The chain employs TRBV3-1 and TRBJ1-2, with D hard to call. The clonotype originates from an adult woman who had mild COVID-19 (a few samples of this study predate the infection). Cell type and time point are not known. The CDR3 DNA reads TGTGCCAGCAGCCATCTCGCCCTCCCCGGAGGCTACACCTTC. This sequence encodes CASSHLALPGGYTF.